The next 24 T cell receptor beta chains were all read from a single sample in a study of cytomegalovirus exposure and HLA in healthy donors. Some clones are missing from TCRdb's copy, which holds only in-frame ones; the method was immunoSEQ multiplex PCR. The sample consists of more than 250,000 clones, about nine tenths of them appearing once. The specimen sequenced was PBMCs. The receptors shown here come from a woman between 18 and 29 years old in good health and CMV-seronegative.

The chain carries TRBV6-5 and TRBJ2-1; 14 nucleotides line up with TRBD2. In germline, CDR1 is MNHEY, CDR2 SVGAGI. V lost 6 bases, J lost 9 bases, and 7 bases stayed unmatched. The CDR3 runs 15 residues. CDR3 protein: CASSQTSGRAGEQFF. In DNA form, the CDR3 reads TGTGCCAGCAGCCAGACTAGCGGGAGGGCCGGTGAGCAGTTCTTC.

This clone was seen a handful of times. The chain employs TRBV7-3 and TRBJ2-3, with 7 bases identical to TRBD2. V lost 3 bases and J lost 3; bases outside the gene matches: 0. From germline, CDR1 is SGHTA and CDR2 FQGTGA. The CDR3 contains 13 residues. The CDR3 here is CASSFSGTDTQYF. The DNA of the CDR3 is TGTGCCAGCAGCTTTAGCGGGACAGATACGCAGTATTTT.

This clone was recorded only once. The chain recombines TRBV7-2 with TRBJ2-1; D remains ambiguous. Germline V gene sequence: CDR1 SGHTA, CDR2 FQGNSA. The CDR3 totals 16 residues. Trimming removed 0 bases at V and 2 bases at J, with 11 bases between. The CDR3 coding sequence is TGTGCCAGCAGCTTAGCGCACCTACCGCCCTACAATGAGCAGTTCTTC. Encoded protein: CASSLAHLPPYNEQFF.

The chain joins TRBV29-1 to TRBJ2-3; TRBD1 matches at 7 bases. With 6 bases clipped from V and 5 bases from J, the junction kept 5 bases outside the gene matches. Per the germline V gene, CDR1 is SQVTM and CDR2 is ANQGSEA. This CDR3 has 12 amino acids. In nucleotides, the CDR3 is TGCAGCGTGGAGACAGGGCTAGATACGCAGTATTTT. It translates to CSVETGLDTQYF.

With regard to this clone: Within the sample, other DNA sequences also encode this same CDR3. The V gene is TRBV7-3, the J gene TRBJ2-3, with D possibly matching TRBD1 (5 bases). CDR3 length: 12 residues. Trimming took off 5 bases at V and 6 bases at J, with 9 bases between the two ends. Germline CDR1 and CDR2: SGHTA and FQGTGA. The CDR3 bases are TGTGCCAGCAGCCCAGGGTCGGATACGCAGTATTTT. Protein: CASSPGSDTQYF.

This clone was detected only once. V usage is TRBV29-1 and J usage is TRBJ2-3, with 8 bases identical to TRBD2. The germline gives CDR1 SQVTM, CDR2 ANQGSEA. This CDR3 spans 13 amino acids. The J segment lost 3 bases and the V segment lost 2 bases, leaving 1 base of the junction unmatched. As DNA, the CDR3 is TGCAGCGTTGAAACGGGAGGGACAGATACGCAGTATTTT. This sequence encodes CSVETGGTDTQYF.

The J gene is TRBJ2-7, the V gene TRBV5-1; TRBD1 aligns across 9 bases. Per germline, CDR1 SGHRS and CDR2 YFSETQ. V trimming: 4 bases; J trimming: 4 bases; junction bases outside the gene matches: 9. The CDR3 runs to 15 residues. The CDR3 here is CASSPGTGIIYEQYF. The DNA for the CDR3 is TGCGCCAGCAGCCCTGGGACAGGGATTATTTACGAGCAGTACTTC.

The DNA for the CDR3 is TGTGCCAGCAGCTTAGGTTCAGGGGTCACTGAAGCTTTCTTT. Encoded protein: CASSLGSGVTEAFF. V is TRBV7-2 and J is TRBJ1-1; D is possibly TRBD1 (6 bases). CDR1 is SGHTA and CDR2 is FQGNSA in the germline V gene. V gave up 1 base and J gave up 4 bases, with 10 bases separating them. The CDR3 contains 14 residues.

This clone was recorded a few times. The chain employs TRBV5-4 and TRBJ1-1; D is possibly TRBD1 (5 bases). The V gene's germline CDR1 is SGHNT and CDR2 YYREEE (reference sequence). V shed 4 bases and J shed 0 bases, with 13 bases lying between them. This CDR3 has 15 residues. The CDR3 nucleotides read TGTGCCAGCAGCCTGGCCGGACACCTGAACACTGAAGCTTTCTTT. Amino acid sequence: CASSLAGHLNTEAFF. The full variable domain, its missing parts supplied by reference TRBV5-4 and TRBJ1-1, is ETGVTQSPTHLIKTRGQQVTLRCSSQSGHNTVSWYQQALGQGPQFIFQYYREEENGRGNFPPRFSGLQFPNYSSELNVNALELDDSALYLCASSLAGHLNTEAFFGQGTRLTVV.

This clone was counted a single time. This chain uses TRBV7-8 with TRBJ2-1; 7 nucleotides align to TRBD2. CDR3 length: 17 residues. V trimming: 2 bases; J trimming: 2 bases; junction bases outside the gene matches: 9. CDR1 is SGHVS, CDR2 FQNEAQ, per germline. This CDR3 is CASSLPTAGVTYNEQFF. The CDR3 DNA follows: TGTGCCAGCAGCTTACCGACCGCGGGAGTTACCTACAATGAGCAGTTCTTC.

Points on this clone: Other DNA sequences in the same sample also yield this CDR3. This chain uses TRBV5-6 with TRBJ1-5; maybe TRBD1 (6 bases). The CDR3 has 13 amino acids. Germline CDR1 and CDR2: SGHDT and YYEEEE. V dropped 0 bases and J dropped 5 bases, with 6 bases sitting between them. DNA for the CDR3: TGTGCCAGCAGCTTGGCAGGGGATCAGCCCCAGCATTTT. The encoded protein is CASSLAGDQPQHF.

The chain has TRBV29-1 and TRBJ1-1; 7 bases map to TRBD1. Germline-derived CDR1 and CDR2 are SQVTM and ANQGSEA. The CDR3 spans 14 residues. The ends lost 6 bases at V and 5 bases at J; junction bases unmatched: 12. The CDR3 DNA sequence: TGCAGCGTAAAACAGGGGCTAGGGGGGACTGAAGCTTTCTTT. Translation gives CSVKQGLGGTEAFF.

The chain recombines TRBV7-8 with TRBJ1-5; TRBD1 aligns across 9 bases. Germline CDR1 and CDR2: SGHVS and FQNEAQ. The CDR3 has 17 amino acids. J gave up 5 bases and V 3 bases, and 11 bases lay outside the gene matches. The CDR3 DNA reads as TGTGCCAGCAGCTTTAGGGGCCGGGACAGGGACTATCAGCCCCAGCATTTT. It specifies CASSFRGRDRDYQPQHF. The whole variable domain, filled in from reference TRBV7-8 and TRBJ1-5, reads GAGVSQSPRYKVAKRGQDVALRCDPISGHVSLFWYQQALGQGPEFLTYFQNEAQLDKSGLPSDRFFAERPEGSVSTLKIQRTQQEDSAVYLCASSFRGRDRDYQPQHFGDGTRLSIL.

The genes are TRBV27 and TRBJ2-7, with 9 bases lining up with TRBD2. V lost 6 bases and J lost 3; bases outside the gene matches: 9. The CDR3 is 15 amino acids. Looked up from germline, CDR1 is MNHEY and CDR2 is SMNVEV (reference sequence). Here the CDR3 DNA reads TGTGCCAGCAGAATAGCCGGGACTAGCCACTACGAGCAGTACTTC. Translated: CASRIAGTSHYEQYF.

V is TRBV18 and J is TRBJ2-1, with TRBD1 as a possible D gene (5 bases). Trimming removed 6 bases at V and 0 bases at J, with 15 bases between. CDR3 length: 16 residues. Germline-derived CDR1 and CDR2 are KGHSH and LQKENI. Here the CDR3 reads CASSYPDRSSYNEQFF. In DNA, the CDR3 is TGTGCCAGCTCCTATCCCGACAGATCCTCCTACAATGAGCAGTTCTTC.

CDR3 protein: CAISATATNEKLFF. In DNA, the CDR3 is TGTGCCATCAGTGCGACAGCAACTAATGAAAAACTGTTTTTT. The chain recombines TRBV10-3 with TRBJ1-4; D may be TRBD1 (5 bases). The CDR3 runs to 14 residues. Per germline, CDR1 ENHRY and CDR2 SYGVKD. Trimming cost V 4 bases and J 0 bases, with 6 bases left between them.

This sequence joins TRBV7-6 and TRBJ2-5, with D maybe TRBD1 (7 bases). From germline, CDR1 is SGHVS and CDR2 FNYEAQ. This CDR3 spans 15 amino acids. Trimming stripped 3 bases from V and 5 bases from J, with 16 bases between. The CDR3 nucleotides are TGTGCCAGCAGCTTGTCAGGGGGGAAGGGTGAGACCCAGTACTTC. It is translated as CASSLSGGKGETQYF.

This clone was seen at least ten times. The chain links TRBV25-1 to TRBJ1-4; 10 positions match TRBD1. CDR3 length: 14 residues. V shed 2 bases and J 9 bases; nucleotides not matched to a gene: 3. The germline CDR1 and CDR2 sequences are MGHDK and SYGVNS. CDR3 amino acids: CASSESDRGQKLFF. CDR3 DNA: TGTGCCAGCAGTGAAAGCGACAGGGGGCAAAAACTGTTTTTT.

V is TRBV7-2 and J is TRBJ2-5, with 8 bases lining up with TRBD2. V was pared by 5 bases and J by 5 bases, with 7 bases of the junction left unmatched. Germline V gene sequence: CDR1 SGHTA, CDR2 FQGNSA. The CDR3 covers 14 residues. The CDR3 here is CASSLRLATETQYF. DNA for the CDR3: TGTGCCAGCAGCCTCAGACTAGCGACGGAGACCCAGTACTTC. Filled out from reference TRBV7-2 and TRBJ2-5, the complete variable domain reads GAGVSQSPSNKVTEKGKDVELRCDPISGHTALYWYRQSLGQGLEFLIYFQGNSAPDKSGLPSDRFSAERTGGSVSTLTIQRTQQEDSAVYLCASSLRLATETQYFGPGTRLLVL.

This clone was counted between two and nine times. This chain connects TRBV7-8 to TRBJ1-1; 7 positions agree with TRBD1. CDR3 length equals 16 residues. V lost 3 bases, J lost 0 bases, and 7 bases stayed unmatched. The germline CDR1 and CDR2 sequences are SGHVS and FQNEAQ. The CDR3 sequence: CASSFGQGDVNTEAFF. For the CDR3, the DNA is TGTGCCAGCAGCTTCGGGCAGGGGGACGTGAACACTGAAGCTTTCTTT. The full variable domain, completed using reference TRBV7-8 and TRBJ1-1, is GAGVSQSPRYKVAKRGQDVALRCDPISGHVSLFWYQQALGQGPEFLTYFQNEAQLDKSGLPSDRFFAERPEGSVSTLKIQRTQQEDSAVYLCASSFGQGDVNTEAFFGQGTRLTVV.

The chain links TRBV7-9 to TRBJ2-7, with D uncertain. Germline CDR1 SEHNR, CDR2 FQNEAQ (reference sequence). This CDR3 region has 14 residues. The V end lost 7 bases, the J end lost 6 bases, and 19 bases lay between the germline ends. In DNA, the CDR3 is TGTGCCAGCAAATCTACTGGCTCGGGTACCGAGCAGTACTTC. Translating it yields CASKSTGSGTEQYF.

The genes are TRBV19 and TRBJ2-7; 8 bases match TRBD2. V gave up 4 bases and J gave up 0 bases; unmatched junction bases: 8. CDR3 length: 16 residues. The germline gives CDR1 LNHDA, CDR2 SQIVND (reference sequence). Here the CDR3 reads CASSNPAGGSSYEQYF. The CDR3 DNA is TGTGCCAGTAGTAACCCCGCGGGAGGTTCCTCCTACGAGCAGTACTTC.

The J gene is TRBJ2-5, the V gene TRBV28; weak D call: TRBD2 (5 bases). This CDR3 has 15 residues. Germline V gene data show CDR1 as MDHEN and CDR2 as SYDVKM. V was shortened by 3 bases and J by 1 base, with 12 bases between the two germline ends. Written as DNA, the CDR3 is TGTGCCAGCAGTTTTCTTTCCGGAGGCCAAGAGACCCAGTACTTC. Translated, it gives CASSFLSGGQETQYF. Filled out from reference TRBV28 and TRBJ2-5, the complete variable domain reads DVKVTQSSRYLVKRTGEKVFLECVQDMDHENMFWYRQDPGLGLRLIYFSYDVKMKEKGDIPEGYSVSREKKERFSLILESASTNQTSMYLCASSFLSGGQETQYFGPGTRLLVL.

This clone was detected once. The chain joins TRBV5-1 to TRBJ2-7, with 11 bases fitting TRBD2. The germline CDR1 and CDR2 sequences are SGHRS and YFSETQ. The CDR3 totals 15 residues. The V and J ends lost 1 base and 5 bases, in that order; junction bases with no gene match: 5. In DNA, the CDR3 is TGCGCCAGCAGCTTGTTAGCGGGAGGGCTCCACGAGCAGTACTTC. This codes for CASSLLAGGLHEQYF.